This T cell receptor beta chain was captured by sequencing in a study of blood T cell repertoires in COVID-19. The overall study: T cells, B-cell-depleted T cells, or PBMCs supplied cDNA or gDNA.

V lost 2 bases, J lost 0 bases, and 9 bases stayed unmatched. This CDR3 contains 19 residues. Germline CDR1 and CDR2: LNHNV and YYDKDF (reference sequence). Original processing notes: Amplified reference gene primers provided the basis for estimating nucleated cell counts. This table comes from immunoSEQ multiplex PCR, and its TCRdb copy is limited to in-frame clones, with some not included. V and J calls and clone size are those listed in that table; D and trimming were worked out from the DNA. Among fewer than 250,000 clones listed, roughly nine tenths were seen once. This sequence originates from a man aged 30 to 39 with acute or convalescent COVID-19. What was sequenced was peripheral blood. V and J are TRBV15 and TRBJ2-1; 11 bases align to TRBD2. The CDR3, as DNA: TGTGCCACCAGCAGATACGGACTAGCGGGCGGTAGCTCCTACAATGAGCAGTTCTTC. Amino acids: CATSRYGLAGGSSYNEQFF.